Sequencing of this T cell receptor (beta chain) was carried out in a study of blood T cell repertoires in COVID-19. Study-level information: Sites across the United States, Italy and Spain contributed samples from acute and convalescent COVID-19. T cells, B-cell-depleted T cells, or PBMCs supplied cDNA or gDNA.

From germline, CDR1 is ENHRY and CDR2 SYGVKD. V shed 6 bases, J shed 7 bases, and the junction held 6 bases outside the gene matches. The CDR3 spans 14 residues. Per the authors' pipeline: Scientists estimated how many nucleated cells there were by amplifying reference gene primers. Clones were sequenced by immunoSEQ multiplex PCR, and TCRdb holds only the in-frame ones, with some missing. D and trimming come from the DNA, and the V and J calls and clone size come from that table. The data contain about 200,000 clones, 82% of them singletons. Seattle patients were enrolled while actively infected and followed longitudinally.

The sequenced sample was peripheral blood. The sequence came from a woman aged 60-75 years with COVID-19, enrolled during active disease. The rearrangement links TRBV10-3 to TRBJ1-4, with 9 bases identical to TRBD1. CDR3 region: CAISPDRGGEKLFF. The CDR3 DNA sequence: TGTGCCATCAGCCCGGACAGGGGAGGTGAAAAACTGTTTTTT.